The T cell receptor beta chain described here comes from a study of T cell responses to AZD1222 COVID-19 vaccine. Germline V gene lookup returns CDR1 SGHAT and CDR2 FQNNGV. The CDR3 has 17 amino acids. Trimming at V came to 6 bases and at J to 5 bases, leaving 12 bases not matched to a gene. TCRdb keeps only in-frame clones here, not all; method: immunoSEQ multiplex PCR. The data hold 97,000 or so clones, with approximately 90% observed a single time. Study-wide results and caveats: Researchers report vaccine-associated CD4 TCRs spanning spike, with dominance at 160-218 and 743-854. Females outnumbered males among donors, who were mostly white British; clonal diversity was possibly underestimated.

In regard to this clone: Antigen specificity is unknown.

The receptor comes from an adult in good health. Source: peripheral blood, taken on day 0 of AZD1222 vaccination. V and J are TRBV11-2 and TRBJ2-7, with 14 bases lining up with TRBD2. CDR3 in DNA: TGTGCCAGCAGACAAACCGGGACTAGCGGGAGTTTTCACGAGCAGTACTTC. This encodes CASRQTGTSGSFHEQYF.